This TCR beta chain was profiled in a study of T cell repertoires in aging, cancer and after chemotherapy. The template was genomic DNA from peripheral blood, not RNA. TRB rearrangements spanning V, D and J were amplified using mixed TRB-A/B primers. TCRdb reanalysed the multiplex PCR reads using MiXCR and keeps one entry per CDR3 protein. The repertoire includes roughly 1,600 distinct CDR3 sequences, around a quarter of them detected once, and approximately 10% sits in the top ten. This clonotype ranks as medium-sized. The CDR3 spans 14 residues. Germline CDR1 MNHEY, CDR2 SMNVEV (reference sequence). J lost 6 bases, V lost 10 bases, and 13 bases had no gene match.

V usage is TRBV27 and J usage is TRBJ1-2; 8 positions agree with TRBD1. The sequenced sample consisted of blood. The sequence came from a human donor with a solid tumor. This CDR3 reads CATRPGTGTDGYTF. CDR3 nucleotides: TGTGCCACCCGTCCCGGGACAGGAACAGATGGCTACACCTTC.